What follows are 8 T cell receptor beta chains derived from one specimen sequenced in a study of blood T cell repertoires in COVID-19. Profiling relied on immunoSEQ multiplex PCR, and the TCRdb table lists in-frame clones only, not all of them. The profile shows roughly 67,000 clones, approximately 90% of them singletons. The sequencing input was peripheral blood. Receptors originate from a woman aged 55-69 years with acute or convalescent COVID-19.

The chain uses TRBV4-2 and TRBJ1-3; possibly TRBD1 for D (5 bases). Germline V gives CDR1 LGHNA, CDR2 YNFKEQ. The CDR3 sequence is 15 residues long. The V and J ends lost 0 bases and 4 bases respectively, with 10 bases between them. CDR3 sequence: CASSQDQGLGNTIYF. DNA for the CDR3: TGTGCCAGCAGCCAAGATCAGGGTTTGGGAAACACCATATATTTT.

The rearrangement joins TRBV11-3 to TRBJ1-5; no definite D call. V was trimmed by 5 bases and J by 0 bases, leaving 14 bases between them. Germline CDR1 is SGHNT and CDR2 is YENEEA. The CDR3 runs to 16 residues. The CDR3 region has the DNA TGTGCCAGCAGCCCTGGGAGGCAGTATAGCAATCAGCCCCAGCATTTT. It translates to CASSPGRQYSNQPQHF. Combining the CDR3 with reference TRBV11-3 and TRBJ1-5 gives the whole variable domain EAGVVQSPRYKIIEKKQPVAFWCNPISGHNTLYWYLQNLGQGPELLIRYENEEAVDDSQLPKDRFSAERLKGVDSTLKIQPAELGDSAVYLCASSPGRQYSNQPQHFGDGTRLSIL.

CDR3 nucleotide sequence: TGTGCCAGCAGCTTAACAGGGGGACCCCAGCATTTT. Translating it yields CASSLTGGPQHF. The V gene is TRBV13, the J gene TRBJ1-5; 8 nucleotides line up with TRBD1. CDR1 and CDR2 (germline): PRHDT, FYEKMQ (reference sequence). This CDR3 is 12 amino acids long. With V trimmed by 2 bases and J by 10 bases, 1 base remained unmatched.

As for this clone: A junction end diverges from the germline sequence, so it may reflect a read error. In nucleotides, the CDR3 is TGTGCCAGCACCCAATTGGGACAGGGGACCACCGGGGAGCTGTTTTTT. This sequence encodes CASTQLGQGTTGELFF. This rearrangement joins TRBV3-1 (or the pseudogene TRBV3-2) to TRBJ2-2, with TRBD1 matching over 10 bases. This CDR3 is built from 16 residues. The V gene's germline CDR1 is LGHDT and CDR2 YNNKEL (reference sequence).

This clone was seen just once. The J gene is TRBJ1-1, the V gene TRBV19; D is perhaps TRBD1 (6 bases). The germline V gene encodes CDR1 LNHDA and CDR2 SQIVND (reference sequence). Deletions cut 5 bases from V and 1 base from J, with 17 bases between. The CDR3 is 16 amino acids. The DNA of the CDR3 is TGTGCCAGTAGTCCTCCTGTACAGGGCAGGAACACTGAAGCTTTCTTT. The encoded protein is CASSPPVQGRNTEAFF.

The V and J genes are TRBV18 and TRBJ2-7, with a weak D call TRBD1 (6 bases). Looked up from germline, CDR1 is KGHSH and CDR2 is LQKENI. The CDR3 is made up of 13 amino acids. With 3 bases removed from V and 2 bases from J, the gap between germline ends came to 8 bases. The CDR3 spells CASSPTGPYEQYV. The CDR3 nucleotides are TGTGCCAGCTCACCGACAGGACCCTACGAGCAGTACGTC.

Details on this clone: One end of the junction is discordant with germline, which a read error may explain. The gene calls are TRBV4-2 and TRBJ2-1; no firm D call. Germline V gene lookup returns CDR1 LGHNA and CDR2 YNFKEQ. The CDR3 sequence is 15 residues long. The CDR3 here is CASSQDLGSHNEQFF. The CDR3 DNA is TGTGCCAGCAGCCAAGATCTTGGCTCCCACAATGAGCAGTTCTTC.

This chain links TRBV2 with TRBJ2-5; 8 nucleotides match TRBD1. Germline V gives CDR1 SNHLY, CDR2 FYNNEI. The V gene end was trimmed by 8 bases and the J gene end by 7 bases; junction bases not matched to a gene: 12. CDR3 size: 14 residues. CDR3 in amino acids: CASALDRGEGTQYF. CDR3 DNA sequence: TGTGCCAGCGCCCTAGACAGGGGCGAGGGGACCCAGTACTTC. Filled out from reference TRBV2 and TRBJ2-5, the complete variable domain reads EPEVTQTPSHQVTQMGQEVILRCVPISNHLYFYWYRQILGQKVEFLVSFYNNEISEKSEIFDDQFSVERPDGSNFTLKIRSTKLEDSAMYFCASALDRGEGTQYFGPGTRLLVL.